This passage covers 8 T cell receptor beta chains from one sample sequenced in a study of molecular identifiers for immune sequencing clone quantification. TCRdb processed the PCR reads anew with MiXCR; each CDR3 protein has one entry. The sample holds some 680,000 distinct CDR3 sequences, less than 30% seen once. Sequenced: naive CD8+ T cells from blood, with Jurkat cell RNA spiked in. Stated subset: FACS-sorted CD8+CD4-CCR7+CD45RA+ naive T cells. Receptors were obtained from a human donor in good health. Some libraries in this study had Jurkat cell RNA spiked in.

V gene TRBV2 combines with J gene TRBJ2-3; no clear D gene. Germline-derived CDR1 and CDR2 are SNHLY and FYNNEI. Trimming cost V 6 bases and J 4 bases, with 8 bases left between them. The CDR3 length is 12 residues. CDR3 in DNA: TGTGCCAGCAGAGGGCAGGCAGATACGCAGTATTTT. Its protein product is CASRGQADTQYF. Full variable domain (remainder filled in from reference TRBV2 and TRBJ2-3): EPEVTQTPSHQVTQMGQEVILRCVPISNHLYFYWYRQILGQKVEFLVSFYNNEISEKSEIFDDQFSVERPDGSNFTLKIRSTKLEDSAMYFCASRGQADTQYFGPGTRLTVL.

To note about this clonotype: At one boundary the junction diverges from the germline segment, which might be a read error. J is TRBJ2-2 and V is TRBV7-2; TRBD2 matches 8 bases. This CDR3 contains 15 residues. CDR1 and CDR2 (germline): SGHTA, FQGNSA. The CDR3 loop is CVSSPVAGNTGELFF. In nucleotides, the CDR3 is TGTGTCAGCAGCCCAGTAGCGGGAAACACCGGGGAGCTGTTTTTT. Looking up the rest from reference TRBV7-2 and TRBJ2-2 gives the full variable domain: GAGVSQSPSNKVTEKGKDVELRCDPISGHTALYWYRQSLGQGLEFLIYFQGNSAPDKSGLPSDRFSAERTGGSVSTLTIQRTQQEDSAVYLCVSSPVAGNTGELFFGEGSRLTVL.

This clonotype was counted at least ten times. The chain employs TRBV30 and TRBJ2-1; a possible D gene is TRBD2 (5 bases). The length of the CDR3 is 13 residues. Trimming took off 1 base at V and 8 bases at J, with 12 bases between the two ends. The V gene's germline CDR1 is GTSNPN and CDR2 SVGIG (reference sequence). DNA for the CDR3: TGTGCCTGGAGTGGCGCCGCGAGGGATGAGCAGTTCTTC. It yields the protein CAWSGAARDEQFF.

The chain has TRBV3-1 and TRBJ1-6, with 9 positions matching TRBD1. CDR3 length: 15 amino acids. V gave up 3 bases and J gave up 9 bases; unmatched junction bases: 6. CDR1 and CDR2 from the germline V gene are LGHDT and YNNKEL (reference sequence). The CDR3 DNA reads TGTGCCAGCAGCCAGACGAGACAGGGGGTTTCACCCCTCCACTTT. This sequence encodes CASSQTRQGVSPLHF.

With respect to this clonotype: A read error may explain this, as a much larger clone is one base away. The chain couples TRBV6-2 or TRBV6-3 to TRBJ2-7; TRBD2 might be the D (5 bases). V was shortened by 2 bases and J by 2 bases, with 16 bases between the two germline ends. Germline V CDR1 and CDR2: MNHEY, SVGEGT. This CDR3 is built from 16 residues. The CDR3 reads CASSYKRPLSTYEQYF. In DNA form, the CDR3 reads TGTGCCAGCAGTTACAAGCGGCCCCTCAGCACCTACGAGCAGTACTTC.

This sequence joins TRBV12-3 or TRBV12-4 and TRBJ1-2, with TRBD1 identical over 7 bases. V lost 6 bases and J lost 4; bases outside the gene matches: 11. The CDR3 is 15 amino acids. The CDR3 DNA reads as TGTGCCAGCAGCGGACAGGCCCGACCTTCCTATGGCTACACCTTC. Translation: CASSGQARPSYGYTF.

This clonotype appeared many times. The CDR3 sequence: CASSPSGWTEAFF. The CDR3 nucleotides read TGTGCCAGCAGTCCGTCCGGTTGGACAGAAGCTTTCTTT. The chain joins TRBV2 to TRBJ1-1; possible D gene TRBD1, 5 bases. Trimming left V 5 bases short and J 8 bases short, with 15 bases between. The CDR3 has 13 residues. In germline, CDR1 is SNHLY, CDR2 FYNNEI.

The rearrangement joins TRBV5-6 to TRBJ2-1; D gene ambiguous. This CDR3 contains 15 residues. Trimming removed 1 base from V and 4 bases from J, with 12 bases in between. Per germline, CDR1 SGHDT and CDR2 YYEEEE. This CDR3 reads CASSLNPGVYNEQFF. The CDR3 coding sequence is TGTGCCAGCAGCTTGAACCCTGGGGTATACAATGAGCAGTTCTTC.